This T cell receptor (beta chain) appears in the sequencing data of a study of OX40 agonist ivuxolimab in advanced cancers. Study at large: Dose-escalation patients had hepatocellular carcinoma, melanoma, renal cell or head and neck cancer. Prior anti-PD-1, anti-PD-L1 or anti-CTLA-4 therapy did not bar entry, and about 40% had some.

A word on this clone: The antigen is not known.

Autoimmune disease history or systemic immunosuppression led to patients being barred. Libraries were prepared by immunoSEQ multiplex PCR; TCRdb keeps only in-frame clonotypes and omits some of them. The sample holds roughly 63,000 clones; around 87% are singletons and the top ten take 10% to 14%. Whole-study findings and limits: At 0.1 to 3.0 mg/kg, clonal expansion of CD4+ and CD8+ blood T cells had occurred by week 6.

This clonotype was obtained from an adult with an advanced solid tumor such as melanoma, head and neck, liver or kidney cancer. This sample comprised CD4+ or CD8+ T cells sorted from blood, obtained in a trial of the OX40 agonist ivuxolimab.

The CDR3 coding sequence is TGTGCCAGCAGCATCCCAGGGGGCGAAATGACAGATACGCAGTATTTT. Translating it yields CASSIPGGEMTDTQYF. The chain couples TRBV21-1 to TRBJ2-3; the DNA was not compared with TRBD1, the D call given in the table. TRBV21-1 is designated a pseudogene. The CDR3 totals 16 residues.